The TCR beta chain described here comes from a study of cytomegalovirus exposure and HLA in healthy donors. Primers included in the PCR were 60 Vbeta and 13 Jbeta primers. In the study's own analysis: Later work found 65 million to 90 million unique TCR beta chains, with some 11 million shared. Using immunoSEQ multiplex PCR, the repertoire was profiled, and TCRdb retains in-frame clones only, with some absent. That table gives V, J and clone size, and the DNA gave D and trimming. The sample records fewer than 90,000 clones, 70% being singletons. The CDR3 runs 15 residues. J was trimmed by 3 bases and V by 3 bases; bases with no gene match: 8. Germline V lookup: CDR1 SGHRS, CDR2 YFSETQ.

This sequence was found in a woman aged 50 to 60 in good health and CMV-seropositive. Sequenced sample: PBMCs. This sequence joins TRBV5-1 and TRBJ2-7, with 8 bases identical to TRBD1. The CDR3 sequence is CASSSGQGGNYEQYF. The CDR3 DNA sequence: TGCGCCAGCAGCTCTGGACAGGGAGGTAACTACGAGCAGTACTTC.